The 14 T cell receptor beta chains below all came from one sample that was sequenced in a study of T cell changes during pregnancy in multiple sclerosis. TCRdb's copy holds only in-frame clones and misses some; the assay was immunoSEQ multiplex PCR. The sample records just under 45,000 clones, roughly 92% being singletons. Sequencing was performed on CD4+ T cells from peripheral blood mononuclear cells, taken in the first trimester of pregnancy. The receptors here all came from a female donor with multiple sclerosis, enrolled in a pregnancy study.

The chain carries TRBV28 and TRBJ2-3; no clear D gene. The V gene lost 7 bases and the J gene lost 0 bases, with 11 bases spanning the gap. This CDR3 region has 14 residues. Germline CDR1 and CDR2: MDHEN and SYDVKM. The CDR3 bases are TGTGCCAGCAATGAACAGTACAGCACAGATACGCAGTATTTT. It translates to CASNEQYSTDTQYF.

This chain connects TRBV12-1 to TRBJ2-7; the D call in the table, TRBD1, was not verified against the DNA. TRBV12-1 is a listed pseudogene. The CDR3 extends over 15 amino acids. The CDR3 here is CASSLSGQGPYEQYF. The CDR3 bases are TGTGCCAGCAGCTTGAGCGGACAGGGGCCCTACGAGCAGTACTTC.

This clone was picked up one time. The rearrangement joins TRBV5-1 to TRBJ1-3; D ambiguous. Germline CDR1 SGHRS, CDR2 YFSETQ. The ends were cut back, 0 bases at V and 4 bases at J, with 14 bases in the middle. The length of the CDR3 is 16 residues. For the CDR3, the DNA is TGCGCCAGCAGCTTGGTGGAGGTCGGGATAGGAAACACCATATATTTT. The encoded protein is CASSLVEVGIGNTIYF.

The gene calls are TRBV6-6 and TRBJ2-7; D remains ambiguous. The CDR3 covers 14 residues. V lost 6 bases to trimming and J lost 5 bases, with 17 bases between them. In germline, CDR1 is MNHNY, CDR2 SVGAGI (reference sequence). DNA of the CDR3: TGTGCCAGCAGCTCGAAGAGTGGTAGTCACGAGCAGTACTTC. Its protein is CASSSKSGSHEQYF.

This chain uses TRBV6-5 with TRBJ1-2, with D maybe TRBD1 (5 bases). Germline V CDR1 and CDR2: MNHEY, SVGAGI. The CDR3 sequence is 15 residues long. Trimming stripped 0 bases from V and 10 bases from J, with 18 bases between. Here the CDR3 reads CASSYSWRSGKDYTF. DNA for the CDR3: TGTGCCAGCAGTTACTCATGGCGGTCAGGGAAAGACTACACCTTC.

The rearrangement uses TRBV28 and TRBJ1-5; a weak D match, TRBD1 (6 bases). Trimming cost V 7 bases and J 4 bases, with 17 bases left between them. The CDR3 loop spans 15 amino acids. Germline CDR1 is MDHEN and CDR2 is SYDVKM. The CDR3 nucleotides read TGTGCCAGCATGGGGGCCCCATTGATGAATCAGCCCCAGCATTTT. Its protein is CASMGAPLMNQPQHF.

The J gene is TRBJ2-3, the V gene TRBV4-1, with D possibly being TRBD2 (5 bases). This CDR3 region has 16 residues. Deletions cut 1 base from V and 0 bases from J, with 11 bases between. Germline CDR1 and CDR2: MGHRA and YSYEKL. Here the CDR3 reads CASSQAAAESTDTQYF. CDR3 DNA: TGCGCCAGCAGCCAAGCTGCAGCGGAAAGCACAGATACGCAGTATTTT.

The rearrangement links TRBV5-4 to TRBJ2-6, with 8 bases matching TRBD1. Per the germline V gene, CDR1 is SGHNT and CDR2 is YYREEE (reference sequence). The CDR3 spans 18 residues. Germline trimming cut 4 bases from V and 0 bases from J; bases unmatched to any gene: 9. The CDR3, as DNA: TGTGCCAGCAGCATCGGACAGGGTTTTTCCTCTGGGGCCAACGTCCTGACTTTC. This gives the protein CASSIGQGFSSGANVLTF.

The chain couples TRBV28 to TRBJ1-3; tentatively, D is TRBD1 (5 bases). Trimming shortened V by 7 bases and J by 9 bases, and 19 bases separated the two germline ends. CDR3 size: 14 residues. CDR1 is MDHEN, CDR2 SYDVKM, per germline. The CDR3 DNA reads as TGTGCCAGCAACGTGGTAGGGGTCCCAGGCACCATATATTTT. Amino acids: CASNVVGVPGTIYF.

The V and J genes are TRBV1 and TRBJ2-2; the table's TRBD2 call for D was not verified on the DNA. TRBV1 is annotated as a pseudogene. This CDR3 contains 15 residues. In DNA form, the CDR3 reads TGCACCAGCAGAAAGGAGCGGGAGGGCCCCGGGGAGCTGTTTTTT. Residues: CTSRKEREGPGELFF.

The rearrangement links TRBV13 to TRBJ2-2; 8 bases are shared with TRBD2. Losses at the gene ends were 4 bases for V and 7 bases for J; bases not matched to a gene: 5. CDR1 PRHDT and CDR2 FYEKMQ come from the germline V gene (reference sequence). There are 14 residues in the CDR3. The CDR3 loop reads CASSSGLEDGELFF. CDR3 nucleotide sequence: TGTGCCAGCAGCTCGGGACTAGAGGACGGGGAGCTGTTTTTT.

The chain carries TRBV27 and TRBJ1-1, with 8 nucleotides matching TRBD1. Germline loops: CDR1 MNHEY, CDR2 SMNVEV (reference sequence). V shed 5 bases and J 6 bases; nucleotides not matched to a gene: 20. The CDR3 is made up of 18 amino acids. CDR3 loop: CASSLRGPDRGRGSEAFF. CDR3 sequence (DNA): TGTGCCAGCAGTCTAAGAGGCCCCGACAGGGGACGCGGGTCTGAAGCTTTCTTT.

The chain carries TRBV10-3 and TRBJ2-3, with 9 bases aligning to TRBD1. CDR3 length equals 13 residues. V lost 6 bases, J lost 4 bases, and 2 bases stayed unmatched. Germline V gene lookup returns CDR1 ENHRY and CDR2 SYGVKD. This CDR3 is CAIRQGAADTQYF. DNA for the CDR3: TGTGCCATCAGACAGGGGGCGGCAGATACGCAGTATTTT.

The V and J genes are TRBV11-3 and TRBJ2-1; D may be TRBD1 (5 bases). The CDR3 contains 13 residues. Germline CDR1 reads SGHNT; CDR2 reads YENEEA. Trimming left V 6 bases short and J 7 bases short, with 13 bases between. The DNA of the CDR3 is TGTGCCAGCAGTTCCTCAGGGTATAATGAGCAGTTCTTC. Translating it yields CASSSSGYNEQFF.